Each of the 8 T cell receptor beta chains below was sequenced from the same sample in a study of blood T cell repertoires in COVID-19. Clones were read by immunoSEQ multiplex PCR, and TCRdb kept only the in-frame ones, dropping some. The sample yields about 79,000 clones, 70% to 90% seen once. Input material: peripheral blood. All receptors derive from a man in his fifties with active COVID-19.

V usage is TRBV11-2 and J usage is TRBJ1-3; TRBD1 might be the D (5 bases). This CDR3 has 16 amino acids. V lost 8 bases and J 0 bases, leaving 17 bases between the germline ends. The germline CDR1 and CDR2 sequences are SGHAT and FQNNGV. The CDR3 nucleotides read TGTGCCAGCGTTTCGGGTGGGACTGCCTCTGGAAACACCATATATTTT. Translating it yields CASVSGGTASGNTIYF.

This sequence joins TRBV14 and TRBJ2-7, with 7 bases aligning to TRBD1. The CDR3 is made up of 15 amino acids. V dropped 4 bases and J dropped 1; count of bases not matched to a gene: 7. CDR1 SGHDN and CDR2 FVKESK come from the germline V gene. CDR3 coding DNA: TGTGCCAGCAGCCGCCGGGACAGATCATCCTACGAGCAGTACTTC. Protein sequence: CASSRRDRSSYEQYF.

J is TRBJ1-5 and V is TRBV4-1, with 8 bases aligning to TRBD1. The CDR3 is 15 amino acids. The germline gives CDR1 MGHRA, CDR2 YSYEKL. V gave up 3 bases and J gave up 3 bases; unmatched junction bases: 4. CDR3 bases: TGCGCCAGCAGCCAGGACAGGGCCTACAATCAGCCCCAGCATTTT. Amino acid sequence: CASSQDRAYNQPQHF.

The chain employs TRBV2 and TRBJ1-3; D is ambiguous. The germline gives CDR1 SNHLY, CDR2 FYNNEI. V shed 6 bases and J shed 6 bases, with 18 bases lying between them. The CDR3 sequence is 15 residues long. For the CDR3, the DNA is TGTGCCAGCAGAAAGGGAGTGCTATTGGAAAACACCATATATTTT. Encoded protein: CASRKGVLLENTIYF.

The chain recombines TRBV3-1 (or the pseudogene TRBV3-2) with TRBJ2-3, with 7 bases that match TRBD2. The V gene end was trimmed by 1 base and the J gene end by 4 bases; junction bases not matched to a gene: 5. This CDR3 has 15 amino acids. Per the germline V gene, CDR1 is LGHDT and CDR2 is YNNKEL (reference sequence). CDR3 DNA: TGTGCCAGCAGCCAAGCGGGGGGTAGCCCAGATACGCAGTATTTT. Amino acids: CASSQAGGSPDTQYF.

The gene calls are TRBV19 and TRBJ2-1; the D gene is possibly TRBD2 (7 bases). The germline V gene has CDR1 LNHDA and CDR2 SQIVND (reference sequence). The CDR3 contains 18 residues. The V and J ends lost 5 bases and 9 bases respectively, with 29 bases between them. As DNA, the CDR3 is TGTGCCAGTAGTCCCCTGCTTGATCCGGCGGGGGCCCGAGGTGAGCAGTTCTTC. The encoded protein is CASSPLLDPAGARGEQFF.

The chain combines TRBV9 with TRBJ2-1; 10 positions agree with TRBD2. The germline V gene has CDR1 SGDLS and CDR2 YYNGEE. Germline trimming cut 4 bases from V and 3 bases from J; bases unmatched to any gene: 4. There are 15 residues in the CDR3. This chain's CDR3 is CASSPGLAVYNEQFF. The DNA of the CDR3 is TGTGCCAGCAGCCCCGGACTAGCGGTCTACAATGAGCAGTTCTTC.

The chain links TRBV28 to TRBJ2-2; D might be TRBD1 (5 bases). Trimming removed 6 bases from V and 3 bases from J, with 11 bases in between. The CDR3 is made up of 14 amino acids. In germline, CDR1 is MDHEN, CDR2 SYDVKM. The chain's CDR3 is CASSSTGYTGELFF. Written as DNA, the CDR3 is TGTGCCAGCAGCTCAACAGGATACACCGGGGAGCTGTTTTTT.